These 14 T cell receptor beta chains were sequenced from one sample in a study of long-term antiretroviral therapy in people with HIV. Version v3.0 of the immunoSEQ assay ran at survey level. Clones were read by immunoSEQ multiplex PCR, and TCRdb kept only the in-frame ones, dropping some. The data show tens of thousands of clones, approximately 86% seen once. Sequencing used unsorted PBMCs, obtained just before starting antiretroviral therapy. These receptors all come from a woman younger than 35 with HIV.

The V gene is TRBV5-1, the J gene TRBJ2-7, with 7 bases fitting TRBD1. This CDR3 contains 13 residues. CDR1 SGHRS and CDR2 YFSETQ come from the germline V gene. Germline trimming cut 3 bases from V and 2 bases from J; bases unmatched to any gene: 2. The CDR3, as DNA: TGCGCCAGCAGCTCACAGGGGACCTACGAGCAGTACTTC. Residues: CASSSQGTYEQYF.

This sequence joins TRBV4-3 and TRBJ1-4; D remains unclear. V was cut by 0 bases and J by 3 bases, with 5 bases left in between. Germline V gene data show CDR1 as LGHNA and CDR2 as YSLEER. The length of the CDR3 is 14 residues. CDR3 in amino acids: CASSQDLANEKLFF. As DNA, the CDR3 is TGCGCCAGCAGCCAAGATTTAGCTAATGAAAAACTGTTTTTT.

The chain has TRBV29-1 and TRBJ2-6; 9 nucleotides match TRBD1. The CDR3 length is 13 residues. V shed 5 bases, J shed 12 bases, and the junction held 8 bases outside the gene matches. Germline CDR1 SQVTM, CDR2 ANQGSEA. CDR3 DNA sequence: TGCAGCGTTTCGGACAGGGGCGACGCCGTCCTGACTTTC. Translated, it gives CSVSDRGDAVLTF.

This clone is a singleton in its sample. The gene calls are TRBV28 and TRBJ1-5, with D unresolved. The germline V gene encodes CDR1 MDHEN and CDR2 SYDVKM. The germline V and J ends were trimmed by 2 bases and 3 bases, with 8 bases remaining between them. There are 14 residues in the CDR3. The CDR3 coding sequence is TGTGCCAGCAGTTTAATGGGGAACAATCAGCCCCAGCATTTT. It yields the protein CASSLMGNNQPQHF. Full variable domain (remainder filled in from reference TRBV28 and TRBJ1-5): DVKVTQSSRYLVKRTGEKVFLECVQDMDHENMFWYRQDPGLGLRLIYFSYDVKMKEKGDIPEGYSVSREKKERFSLILESASTNQTSMYLCASSLMGNNQPQHFGDGTRLSIL.

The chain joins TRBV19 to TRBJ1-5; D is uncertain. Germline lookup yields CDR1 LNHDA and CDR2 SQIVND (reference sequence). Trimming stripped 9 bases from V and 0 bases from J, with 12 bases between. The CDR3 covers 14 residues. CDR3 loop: CASTPGDSNQPQHF. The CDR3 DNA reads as TGTGCCAGCACTCCGGGAGATAGCAATCAGCCCCAGCATTTT.

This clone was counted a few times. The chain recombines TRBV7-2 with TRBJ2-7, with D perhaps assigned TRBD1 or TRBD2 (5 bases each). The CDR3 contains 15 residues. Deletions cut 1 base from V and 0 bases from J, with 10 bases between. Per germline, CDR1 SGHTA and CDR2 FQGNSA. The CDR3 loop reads CASSLDWGPSYEQYF. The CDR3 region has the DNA TGTGCCAGCAGCTTAGACTGGGGACCCTCCTACGAGCAGTACTTC. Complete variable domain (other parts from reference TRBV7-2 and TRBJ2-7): GAGVSQSPSNKVTEKGKDVELRCDPISGHTALYWYRQSLGQGLEFLIYFQGNSAPDKSGLPSDRFSAERTGGSVSTLTIQRTQQEDSAVYLCASSLDWGPSYEQYFGPGTRLTVT.

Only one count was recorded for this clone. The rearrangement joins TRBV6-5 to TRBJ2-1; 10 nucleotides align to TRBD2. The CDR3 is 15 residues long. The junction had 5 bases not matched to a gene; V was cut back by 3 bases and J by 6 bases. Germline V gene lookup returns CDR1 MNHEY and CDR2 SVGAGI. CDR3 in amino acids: CASSYASGSLNEQFF. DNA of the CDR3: TGTGCCAGCAGTTATGCTAGCGGGAGTCTCAATGAGCAGTTCTTC.

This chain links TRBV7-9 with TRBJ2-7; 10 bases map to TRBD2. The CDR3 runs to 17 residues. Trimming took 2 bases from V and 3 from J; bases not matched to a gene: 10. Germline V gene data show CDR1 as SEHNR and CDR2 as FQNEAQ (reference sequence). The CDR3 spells CASSLYDGAGGNYEQYF. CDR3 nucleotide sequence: TGTGCCAGCAGCTTATACGACGGAGCGGGGGGGAACTACGAGCAGTACTTC.

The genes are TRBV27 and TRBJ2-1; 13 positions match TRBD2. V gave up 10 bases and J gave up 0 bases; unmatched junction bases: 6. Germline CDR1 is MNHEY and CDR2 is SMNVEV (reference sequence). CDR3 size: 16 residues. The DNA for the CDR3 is TGTGCCACCCTGGGACTAGCGGGAAGCTCCTACAATGAGCAGTTCTTC. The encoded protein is CATLGLAGSSYNEQFF.

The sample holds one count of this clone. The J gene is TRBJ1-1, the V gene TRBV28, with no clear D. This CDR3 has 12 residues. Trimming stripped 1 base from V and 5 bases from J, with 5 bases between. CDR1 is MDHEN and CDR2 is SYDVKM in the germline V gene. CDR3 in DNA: TGTGCCAGCAGTTTATTCCGAACTGAAGCTTTCTTT. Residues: CASSLFRTEAFF.

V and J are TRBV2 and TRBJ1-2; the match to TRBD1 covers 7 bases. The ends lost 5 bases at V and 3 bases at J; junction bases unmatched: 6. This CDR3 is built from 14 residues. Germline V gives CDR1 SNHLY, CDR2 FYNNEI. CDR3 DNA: TGTGCCAGCAGTCTCAGGGGGAGGGACTATGGCTACACCTTC. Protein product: CASSLRGRDYGYTF.

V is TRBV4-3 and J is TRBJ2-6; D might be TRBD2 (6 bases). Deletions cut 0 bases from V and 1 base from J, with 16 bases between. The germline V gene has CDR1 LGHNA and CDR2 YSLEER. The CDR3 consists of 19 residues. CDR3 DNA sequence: TGCGCCAGCAGCCAAGATTGGAGGGGAAGTGAGTCTGGGGCCAACGTCCTGACTTTC. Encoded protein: CASSQDWRGSESGANVLTF.

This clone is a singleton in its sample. The CDR3 DNA follows: TGTGCCAGCAGTTTCAGGCTTAGCAATCAGCCCCAGCATTTT. This codes for CASSFRLSNQPQHF. The chain combines TRBV28 with TRBJ1-5, with D unresolved. This CDR3 contains 14 residues. Per the germline V gene, CDR1 is MDHEN and CDR2 is SYDVKM. V was trimmed by 3 bases and J by 0 bases, leaving 6 bases between them.

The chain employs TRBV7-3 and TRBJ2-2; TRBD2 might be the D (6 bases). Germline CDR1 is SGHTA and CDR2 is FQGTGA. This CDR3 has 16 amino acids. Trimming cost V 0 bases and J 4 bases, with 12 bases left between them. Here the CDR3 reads CASSLTEGWATGELFF. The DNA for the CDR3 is TGTGCCAGCAGCTTAACGGAGGGGTGGGCCACCGGGGAGCTGTTTTTT.